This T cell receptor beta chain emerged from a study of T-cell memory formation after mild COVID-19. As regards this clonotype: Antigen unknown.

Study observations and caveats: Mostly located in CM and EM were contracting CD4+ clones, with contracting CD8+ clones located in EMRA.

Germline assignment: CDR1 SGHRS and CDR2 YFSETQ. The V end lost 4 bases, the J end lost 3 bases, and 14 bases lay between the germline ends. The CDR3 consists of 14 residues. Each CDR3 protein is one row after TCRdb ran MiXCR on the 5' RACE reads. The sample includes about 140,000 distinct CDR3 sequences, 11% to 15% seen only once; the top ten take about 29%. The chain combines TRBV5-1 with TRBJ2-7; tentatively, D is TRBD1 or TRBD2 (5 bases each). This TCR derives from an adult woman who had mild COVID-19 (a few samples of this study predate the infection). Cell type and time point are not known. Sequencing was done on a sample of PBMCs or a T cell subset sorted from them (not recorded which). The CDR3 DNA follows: TGCGCCAGCAGCCCGGACATAGGACTCTACGAGCAGTACTTC. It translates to CASSPDIGLYEQYF.